The 24 T cell receptor beta chains below come from one sample, sequenced in a study of T cells after yellow fever vaccination. TCRdb independently ran MiXCR on the 5' RACE reads; one entry per CDR3 protein. The profile covers 450,000 to 600,000 distinct CDR3 sequences, with about 17% appearing a single time and 15% to 20% taken by the ten largest. This specimen was PBMCs, taken 5 to 6 days after the first yellow fever vaccination. The receptor set was obtained from a man younger than 30 who received the YFV17D yellow fever vaccine.

This clonotype has just a few counts. The J gene is TRBJ1-5, the V gene TRBV6-2 or TRBV6-3; 8 nucleotides agree with TRBD1. CDR3 length equals 14 residues. V dropped 2 bases and J dropped 5; count of bases not matched to a gene: 2. Germline CDR1 reads MNHEY; CDR2 reads SVGEGT. The CDR3, as DNA: TGTGCCAGCAGTTACCAGGGGGCTTATCAGCCCCAGCATTTT. It encodes CASSYQGAYQPQHF.

This clonotype came up many times. The chain couples TRBV3-1 to TRBJ1-1, with 7 bases lining up with TRBD1. The V segment lost 4 bases and the J segment 5 bases; nucleotides outside the gene matches: 13. CDR3 length: 16 residues. Germline-derived CDR1 and CDR2 are LGHDT and YNNKEL (reference sequence). This chain's CDR3 is CASSLIPTGARTEAFF. CDR3 bases: TGTGCCAGCAGCCTCATTCCCACAGGGGCCCGGACTGAAGCTTTCTTT.

There are a few counts of this clonotype. CDR3 sequence: CSARGRAGETQYF. CDR3 bases: TGCAGTGCTAGAGGTCGGGCCGGAGAGACCCAGTACTTC. The genes are TRBV20-1 and TRBJ2-5; D ambiguous. The CDR3 has 13 residues. V lost 1 base to trimming and J lost 4 bases, with 10 bases between them. Germline values: CDR1 DFQATT, CDR2 SNEGSKA (reference sequence).

In its sample, this clonotype was seen a few times. The CDR3: CASSPRDRENTGELFF. The CDR3 nucleotides are TGCGCCAGCAGCCCCCGGGACAGAGAGAACACCGGGGAGCTGTTTTTT. This chain connects TRBV5-1 to TRBJ2-2, with 7 bases identical to TRBD1. V trimming: 4 bases; J trimming: 1 base; junction bases outside the gene matches: 7. The germline gives CDR1 SGHRS, CDR2 YFSETQ. CDR3 length equals 16 residues.

V usage is TRBV4-3 and J usage is TRBJ2-5; tentative D call: TRBD2 (5 bases). The germline V gene has CDR1 LGHNA and CDR2 YSLEER. This CDR3 has 16 residues. The ends were cut back, 0 bases at V and 1 base at J, with 12 bases in the middle. CDR3 nucleotide sequence: TGCGCCAGCAGCCAAGAAGGTCTGGGGAGCCAAGAGACCCAGTACTTC. Protein product: CASSQEGLGSQETQYF.

This clonotype turned up a few times. The V and J genes are TRBV6-5 and TRBJ2-7, with D perhaps TRBD1 (5 bases). Germline V CDR1 and CDR2: MNHEY, SVGAGI. Trimming shortened V by 2 bases and J by 3 bases, and 14 bases separated the two germline ends. This CDR3 is 15 amino acids long. The CDR3 spells CASSYEAVQVYEQYF. DNA of the CDR3: TGTGCCAGCAGTTACGAGGCAGTACAGGTCTACGAGCAGTACTTC.

This chain links TRBV12-3 or TRBV12-4 with TRBJ2-5; D could derive from TRBD1 or TRBD2 (5 bases each). Trimming took off 5 bases at V and 4 bases at J, with 17 bases between the two ends. This CDR3 is built from 15 residues. The CDR3 sequence: CASSRTGTQGETQYF. CDR3 sequence (DNA): TGTGCCAGCAGTCGAACCGGGACCCAAGGAGAGACCCAGTACTTC.

CDR3 nucleotide sequence: TGTGCCAGCAGCCAAGCTCCGAACAGCAATCAGCCCCAGCATTTT. The encoded protein is CASSQAPNSNQPQHF. The chain uses TRBV3-1 and TRBJ1-5; D remains ambiguous. This CDR3 has 15 amino acids. Trimming took off 1 base at V and 1 base at J, with 8 bases between the two ends. Germline V gene data show CDR1 as LGHDT and CDR2 as YNNKEL (reference sequence).

The sample holds a few counts of this clonotype. This chain uses TRBV7-6 with TRBJ2-1, with 9 bases lining up with TRBD2. The ends lost 4 bases at V and 2 bases at J; junction bases unmatched: 6. From germline, CDR1 is SGHVS and CDR2 FNYEAQ. The CDR3 is 16 residues long. CDR3 DNA: TGTGCCAGCAGCTCCCCCTCTAGCGGGGCCTACAATGAGCAGTTCTTC. Its protein is CASSSPSSGAYNEQFF.

A remark on this clonotype: Its ends do not fully match the called genes, so a read error is possible. The chain links TRBV5-1 to TRBJ2-1; D perhaps matches TRBD1 (6 bases). The CDR3 extends over 15 amino acids. Germline V gene sequence: CDR1 SGHRS, CDR2 YFSETQ. The CDR3 protein is CGSRRDIGMINEQFF. CDR3 DNA: TGCGGCAGCAGACGGGACATCGGGATGATAAATGAGCAGTTCTTC.

The chain uses TRBV4-3 and TRBJ2-1, with D possibly called TRBD1 or TRBD2 (5 bases each). Germline lookup yields CDR1 LGHNA and CDR2 YSLEER. This CDR3 comprises 13 residues. Trimming took off 5 bases at V and 3 bases at J, with 8 bases between the two ends. CDR3 amino acids: CASSGTLYNEQFF. CDR3 DNA: TGCGCCAGCAGCGGGACCCTCTACAATGAGCAGTTCTTC.

The chain carries TRBV7-9 and TRBJ2-7; 7 bases are shared with TRBD2. Germline loops: CDR1 SEHNR, CDR2 FQNEAQ (reference sequence). There are 15 residues in the CDR3. The V gene end was trimmed by 3 bases and the J gene end by 4 bases; junction bases not matched to a gene: 9. The DNA for the CDR3 is TGTGCCAGCAGCTTCCCCGGAAGGGAGGGTTACGAGCAGTACTTC. As protein: CASSFPGREGYEQYF.

This clonotype was seen a handful of times. J is TRBJ2-3 and V is TRBV6-2 or TRBV6-3, with TRBD1 matching over 8 bases. The junction had 6 bases not matched to a gene; V was cut back by 1 base and J by 3 bases. The CDR3 length is 16 residues. Looked up from germline, CDR1 is MNHEY and CDR2 is SVGEGT. The CDR3 sequence is CASSYFQGARTDTQYF. CDR3 coding DNA: TGTGCCAGCAGTTACTTTCAGGGGGCGCGGACAGATACGCAGTATTTT.

This clonotype was detected a few times. The V gene is TRBV9, the J gene TRBJ2-5; a weak D match, TRBD2 (5 bases). V was clipped by 0 bases and J by 5 bases, with 14 bases between them. CDR1 SGDLS and CDR2 YYNGEE come from the germline V gene. The CDR3 runs to 15 residues. CDR3 nucleotide sequence: TGTGCCAGCAGCGTAGTGGGTACCGGGGTGGAGACCCAGTACTTC. Encoded protein: CASSVVGTGVETQYF.

This clonotype has more than one count but fewer than ten. The chain is built from TRBV12-3 or TRBV12-4 and TRBJ2-7; D not resolved. This CDR3 comprises 14 residues. V shed 5 bases and J shed 0 bases, with 11 bases lying between them. As DNA, the CDR3 is TGTGCCAGCAGTAATAAGTGGAGCTCCTACGAGCAGTACTTC. Amino acid sequence: CASSNKWSSYEQYF.

Many counts were recorded for this clonotype. The rearrangement joins TRBV12-3 or TRBV12-4 to TRBJ2-7; 7 nucleotides line up with TRBD2. CDR3 length: 12 residues. V shed 4 bases and J 6 bases; nucleotides not matched to a gene: 3. CDR3 coding DNA: TGTGCCAGCAGTTGGGAGGGAGGCGAGCAGTACTTC. This sequence encodes CASSWEGGEQYF.

This clonotype was detected only a few times. The chain couples TRBV24-1 to TRBJ2-5; TRBD1 or TRBD2 may be the D gene (6 bases each). The V end lost 5 bases, the J end lost 9 bases, and 12 bases lay between the germline ends. Germline values: CDR1 KGHDR, CDR2 SFDVKD. This CDR3 is 12 amino acids long. Here the CDR3 DNA reads TGTGCCACCAGTGTGGCAGGGGAGGCCCAGTACTTC. Its protein product is CATSVAGEAQYF.

The sample holds a few counts of this clonotype. The rearrangement joins TRBV24-1 to TRBJ2-5; D is unclear. The V and J ends lost 3 bases and 5 bases respectively, with 9 bases between them. The CDR3 loop spans 13 amino acids. Germline CDR1 reads KGHDR; CDR2 reads SFDVKD. The CDR3 protein is CATSDPRRETQYF. The CDR3 coding sequence is TGTGCCACCAGTGATCCACGACGCGAGACCCAGTACTTC.

This clonotype was observed a handful of times. The chain links TRBV29-1 to TRBJ2-7; tentative D call: TRBD1 (6 bases). Germline-derived CDR1 and CDR2 are SQVTM and ANQGSEA. This CDR3 contains 12 residues. The CDR3 is CSARTAFDEQYV. The DNA for the CDR3 is TGCAGTGCTCGGACAGCCTTTGACGAGCAGTACGTC.

This chain links TRBV29-1 with TRBJ2-5; D is possibly TRBD2 (6 bases). From germline, CDR1 is SQVTM and CDR2 ANQGSEA. Trimming took off 2 bases at V and 5 bases at J, with 15 bases between the two ends. The CDR3 is 14 residues long. The CDR3 nucleotides are TGCAGCGTTGAACCGCGCGGGGCAGGGGAGACCCAGTACTTC. Its translation: CSVEPRGAGETQYF.

CDR3 sequence reads: CASEGGGGNQPQHF. DNA of the CDR3: TGTGCCAGCGAGGGAGGAGGTGGCAATCAGCCCCAGCATTTT. The chain couples TRBV28 to TRBJ1-5; D is ambiguous. Germline V gives CDR1 MDHEN, CDR2 SYDVKM. There are 14 residues in the CDR3. V was cut by 8 bases and J by 2 bases, with 13 bases left in between. Drawing the rest from reference TRBV28 and TRBJ1-5, the complete variable domain is DVKVTQSSRYLVKRTGEKVFLECVQDMDHENMFWYRQDPGLGLRLIYFSYDVKMKEKGDIPEGYSVSREKKERFSLILESASTNQTSMYLCASEGGGGNQPQHFGDGTRLSIL.

This clonotype has at least ten counts. J is TRBJ2-1 and V is TRBV2, with D unresolved. Germline V CDR1 and CDR2: SNHLY, FYNNEI. V gave up 7 bases and J gave up 3 bases, with 10 bases separating them. CDR3 length: 13 amino acids. The CDR3, as DNA: TGTGCCAGCACATCGACCAACTACAATGAGCAGTTCTTC. It specifies CASTSTNYNEQFF.

This clonotype turned up a few times. In DNA, the CDR3 is TGTGCCAGCAGCCCGGTTGTTCTGAATTCACCCCTCCACTTT. It translates to CASSPVVLNSPLHF. This chain connects TRBV7-9 to TRBJ1-6, with D unclear. The CDR3 contains 14 residues. Germline values: CDR1 SEHNR, CDR2 FQNEAQ (reference sequence). Trimming left V 5 bases short and J 7 bases short, with 12 bases between.

This clonotype was detected only a few times. The CDR3 loop reads CSAIETSPDTQYF. In nucleotides, the CDR3 is TGCAGCGCAATAGAGACTAGCCCAGATACGCAGTATTTT. The chain is built from TRBV29-1 and TRBJ2-3, with TRBD2 matching 7 bases. Germline trimming cut 7 bases from V and 4 bases from J; bases unmatched to any gene: 8. Germline assignment: CDR1 SQVTM and CDR2 ANQGSEA. The CDR3 runs 13 residues.